A selection of T cell receptor beta chains follows, all from one sample in a study of graft-versus-host responses after intestinal transplantation. Antigens of these TCRs are unknown. The method was immunoSEQ multiplex PCR; TCRdb's version includes in-frame clones alone and lacks a portion of them. The table lists 95,000 to 150,000 clones, roughly 95% of them singletons. The sample here was unstimulated CD8+ T cells sorted from spleen or lymph node cells, taken before intestinal transplant. All receptors derive from a human donor who received an intestinal transplant. CDR3s include the opening cysteine and the closing phenylalanine or tryptophan. The D gene is left open where the match is weak. The size field is filled for only some rows; it gives once, few, many or a size class.

j_call	d_call	v_call	clone_size	cdr3_aa	cdr3_nt
TRBJ2-7	-	TRBV11-2	-	CASSLRANYEQYF	TGTGCCAGCAGCTTGAGGGCCAACTACGAGCAGTACTTC
TRBJ2-3	TRBD2	TRBV4-1	-	CASSQEYLAGNGDTQYF	TGCGCCAGCAGCCAAGAGTACCTAGCGGGAAACGGAGATACGCAGTATTTT
TRBJ1-5	-	TRBV27	-	CASSFGGPLGQPQHF	TGTGCCAGCAGTTTTGGGGGGCCCCTGGGACAGCCCCAGCATTTT
TRBJ1-1	-	TRBV5-1	-	CASSLGSNTEAFF	TGCGCCAGCAGCTTGGGCTCGAACACTGAAGCTTTCTTT
TRBJ2-1	TRBD2	TRBV4-1	-	CASSQGTSGRDEQFF	TGCGCCAGCAGCCAAGGGACTAGCGGGAGAGATGAGCAGTTCTTC
TRBJ2-3	-	TRBV7-2	-	CASSLGAFSTDTQYF	TGTGCCAGCAGCTTAGGGGCGTTTAGCACAGATACGCAGTATTTT
TRBJ2-1	TRBD2	TRBV10-3	-	CAISDTQREYYNEQFF	TGTGCCATCAGTGATACCCAGCGGGAGTACTACAATGAGCAGTTCTTC
TRBJ2-1	TRBD2	TRBV7-2	-	CASSLEWASGRGNEQFF	TGTGCCAGCAGCTTAGAGTGGGCTAGCGGGAGGGGCAATGAGCAGTTCTTC
TRBJ1-1	-	TRBV28	-	CASSVTNRESEAFF	TGTGCCAGCAGCGTAACCAACAGGGAATCTGAAGCTTTCTTT
TRBJ1-5	-	TRBV19	-	CASSIWEGGGQPQHF	TGTGCCAGTAGTATTTGGGAAGGGGGTGGACAGCCCCAGCATTTT
TRBJ2-1	-	TRBV4-1	-	CASSQGLGYNEQFF	TGCGCCAGCAGCCAGGGACTTGGGTACAATGAGCAGTTCTTC
TRBJ2-1	TRBD2	TRBV25-1	-	CASSEGLAGVGSYNEQFF	TGTGCCAGCAGTGAGGGACTAGCGGGAGTTGGCTCCTACAATGAGCAGTTCTTC
TRBJ2-1	TRBD2	TRBV4-1	-	CASSPLTSQGVNEQFF	TGCGCCAGCAGCCCTTTGACTAGCCAAGGGGTCAATGAGCAGTTCTTC
TRBJ2-5	-	TRBV9	-	CASSVEGLVAEETQYF	TGTGCCAGCAGCGTAGAGGGGCTAGTAGCCGAAGAGACCCAGTACTTC
TRBJ2-3	TRBD2	TRBV4-3	-	CASSPTFPGLSTDTQYF	TGCGCCAGCAGCCCAACGTTTCCGGGACTATCGACAGATACGCAGTATTTT
TRBJ2-1	TRBD2	TRBV7-8	once	CASSPGLADYNEQFF	TGTGCCAGCAGCCCGGGACTAGCGGACTACAATGAGCAGTTCTTC
TRBJ2-5	TRBD2	TRBV9	-	CASSVGSGYQETQYF	TGTGCCAGCAGCGTCGGTAGCGGGTACCAAGAGACCCAGTACTTC
TRBJ1-2	-	TRBV28	-	CASSPYSGSYGYTF	TGTGCCAGCAGTCCTTACAGTGGATCCTATGGCTACACCTTC
TRBJ2-7	-	TRBV6-5	-	CASSYKGSYEQYF	TGTGCCAGCAGTTACAAGGGCTCCTACGAGCAGTACTTC
TRBJ1-2	-	TRBV6-1	-	CASSDRGGDGYGYTF	TGTGCCAGCAGTGACCGGGGGGGTGATGGCTATGGCTACACCTTC
TRBJ1-1	-	TRBV9	-	CASSVVPNGNTEAFF	TGTGCCAGCAGCGTAGTTCCTAATGGGAACACTGAAGCTTTCTTT
TRBJ1-1	TRBD1	TRBV9	-	CASSVGTGRTEAFF	TGTGCCAGCAGCGTAGGGACAGGGCGCACTGAAGCTTTCTTT
TRBJ2-1	-	TRBV27	-	CASSLDGSSYNEQFF	TGTGCCAGCAGTTTAGACGGTAGCTCCTACAATGAGCAGTTCTTC
TRBJ2-7	-	TRBV20-1	-	CSARSKRGHF	TGCAGTGCTAGGAGTAAACGGGGGCACTTC
TRBJ2-7	TRBD1	TRBV28	-	CASSLITGGAYEQYF	TGTGCCAGCAGTTTGATAACAGGGGGTGCTTACGAGCAGTACTTC
TRBJ1-4	-	TRBV7-9	-	CASSLVGEKLFF	TGTGCCAGCAGCTTAGTTGGTGAAAAACTGTTTTTT
TRBJ2-7	TRBD1	TRBV27	-	CASSRGQGRYEQYF	TGTGCCAGCAGTCGAGGACAGGGGAGGTACGAGCAGTACTTC
TRBJ1-2	-	TRBV4-1	-	CASSQEEGAANYGYTF	TGCGCCAGCAGCCAAGAGGAAGGGGCGGCCAACTATGGCTACACCTTC
TRBJ1-4	-	TRBV4-1	-	CASSQTGVLEKLFF	TGCGCCAGCAGCCAAACGGGGGTTTTGGAAAAACTGTTTTTT
TRBJ1-2	-	TRBV12-5	-	CASGPVIGGYGYTF	TGTGCTAGTGGCCCCGTAATCGGGGGCTATGGCTACACCTTC
TRBJ2-5	-	TRBV5-1	-	CASSLIRPETQYF	TGCGCCAGCAGCTTGATACGGCCAGAGACCCAGTACTTC
TRBJ1-2	-	TRBV5-4	-	CASSHRAGDYGYTF	TGTGCCAGCAGCCATCGGGCCGGTGACTATGGCTACACCTTC
TRBJ2-1	-	TRBV7-8	-	CASSGTVYNEQFF	TGTGCCAGCAGCGGAACCGTCTACAATGAGCAGTTCTTC
TRBJ1-1	-	TRBV5-1	-	CASSWRQDTEAFF	TGCGCCAGCAGCTGGCGACAGGACACTGAAGCTTTCTTT
TRBJ2-1	-	TRBV28	once	CAARTDPNEQFF	TGTGCCGCGCGGACCGACCCCAATGAGCAGTTCTTC
TRBJ2-2	TRBD2	TRBV5-1	-	CASSLGRTSGQSNTGELFF	TGCGCCAGCAGCTTGGGTCGGACTAGCGGGCAATCGAACACCGGGGAGCTGTTTTTT
TRBJ1-2	TRBD1	TRBV6-5	-	CASSYYRTGAGYTF	TGTGCCAGCAGTTACTATAGGACAGGGGCTGGCTACACCTTC
TRBJ2-1	-	TRBV7-6	-	CASSLNNEQFF	TGTGCCAGCAGCTTGAACAATGAGCAGTTCTTC
TRBJ2-1	TRBD2	TRBV18	-	CASSPSAGGIDEQFF	TGTGCCAGCTCACCCTCAGCGGGAGGAATAGATGAGCAGTTCTTC
TRBJ1-5	-	TRBV6-1	-	CASSATQGGNQPQHF	TGTGCCAGCAGTGCAACACAGGGTGGCAATCAGCCCCAGCATTTT
TRBJ1-5	TRBD1	TRBV18	-	CASSPQTGDSRQPQHF	TGTGCCAGCTCACCGCAGACAGGGGACTCCCGACAGCCCCAGCATTTT
TRBJ2-1	-	TRBV6-5	-	CASSYIPLTGNEQFF	TGTGCCAGCAGTTACATTCCGTTAACGGGTAATGAGCAGTTCTTC
TRBJ2-7	TRBD1	TRBV4-1	-	CASSHDGTGRSYEQYF	TGCGCCAGCAGCCACGATGGGACAGGGAGGTCCTACGAGCAGTACTTC
TRBJ2-7	-	TRBV7-6	-	CASSGPLEDGKYEQYF	TGTGCCAGCAGCGGACCCTTAGAGGACGGGAAGTACGAGCAGTACTTC
TRBJ2-1	TRBD2	TRBV7-2	-	CASTILASNEQFF	TGTGCCAGCACCATACTAGCGTCGAATGAGCAGTTCTTC